This T cell receptor (beta chain) was identified during a study of shared clonotypes between healthy human individuals. General study findings and limits: Generation probabilities of non-shared clonotypes were lower (relative to those shared by all four donors). An expected dependence of interdonor clonotype sharing on sequencing depth was noted.

A split of CD4+ cells into CD45RA+ naive and CD45RA-negative memory subsets was performed. This CDR3 spans 15 amino acids. The J segment lost 8 bases and the V segment lost 5 bases, leaving 11 bases of the junction unmatched. Germline lookup yields CDR1 SGHDT and CDR2 YYEEEE. Each replicate PCR on the sorted subsets used approximately 180 ng DNA (approximately 33,000 T cell genomes). Sequencing used immunoSEQ multiplex PCR; TCRdb keeps in-frame clones, though not all of them. The sample has millions of clones; around 90% are singletons. On this clone: Its antigen is not known.

The J gene is TRBJ2-4, the V gene TRBV5-6; 9 positions match TRBD2. Sequences were obtained from naive CD4+ T cells sorted from blood. Described subset: CD45RA+ positively selected. This sequence originates from a man aged 18 to 30 in good health. Here the CDR3 reads CASRNSGSQIDIQYF. CDR3 nucleotide sequence: TGTGCCAGCAGAAATAGCGGGAGTCAGATTGACATTCAGTACTTC.